This passage covers 14 T cell receptor beta chains from one sample sequenced in a study of neurological immune-mediated disorders. One entry per CDR3 protein results from TCRdb running MiXCR on the 5' RACE reads. This repertoire shows about 46,000 distinct CDR3 sequences, 1.9% found once; its top ten account for approximately 2.3%. Material for sequencing was PBMCs. These receptors originate from a woman between 40 and 55 years old with multiple sclerosis.

This clonotype has at least ten counts. The V and J genes are TRBV13 and TRBJ2-3; 8 nucleotides match TRBD2. Germline loops: CDR1 PRHDT, CDR2 FYEKMQ (reference sequence). With V trimmed by 3 bases and J by 6 bases, 5 bases remained unmatched. CDR3 length: 14 amino acids. The CDR3 DNA reads as TGTGCCAGCAGCTTTGCGGGGGGTGCGGATACGCAGTATTTT. Amino acids: CASSFAGGADTQYF.

There are many counts of this clonotype. The CDR3 is CASSSDRYQPQHF. For the CDR3, the DNA is TGTGCCAGCAGTTCAGACAGGTATCAGCCCCAGCATTTT. The chain couples TRBV6-5 to TRBJ1-5; D might be TRBD1 (6 bases). The CDR3 totals 13 residues. Trimming stripped 4 bases from V and 5 bases from J, with 9 bases between. From germline, CDR1 is MNHEY and CDR2 SVGAGI.

This clonotype was counted many times. This CDR3 is CASSLSPGGAYEQYF. The CDR3 DNA follows: TGTGCCAGCAGCTTATCTCCCGGGGGGGCCTACGAGCAGTACTTC. This rearrangement joins TRBV7-2 to TRBJ2-7; 8 positions match TRBD2. CDR1 is SGHTA and CDR2 is FQGNSA in the germline V gene. There are 15 residues in the CDR3. V was clipped by 2 bases and J by 2 bases; unmatched bases: 5.

This clonotype came up once. No conserved phenylalanine or tryptophan is present at the end of the CDR3, so a read error is the likely explanation. This chain uses TRBV4-1 with TRBJ2-1; TRBD1 is a possible D gene (5 bases). CDR3 length: 13 amino acids. Germline V gene sequence: CDR1 MGHRA, CDR2 YSYEKL. The CDR3 loop is CASRQGQGNEQFY. CDR3 sequence (DNA): TGCGCCAGCCGCCAAGGGCAGGGTAATGAGCAGTTCTAC.

This clonotype was picked up many times. The CDR3 spells CASSLVLTLNYGYTF. Written as DNA, the CDR3 is TGTGCCAGCAGCTTGGTGTTAACTTTAAACTATGGCTACACCTTC. The rearrangement links TRBV5-8 to TRBJ1-2; D gene uncertain. The CDR3 covers 15 residues. The V gene's germline CDR1 is SGHTS and CDR2 YDEGEE. V was clipped by 0 bases and J by 2 bases, with 11 bases between them.

This clonotype came up many times. V usage is TRBV12-3 or TRBV12-4 and J usage is TRBJ2-7, with TRBD2 identical over 7 bases. The CDR3 is 14 amino acids. V was pared by 3 bases and J by 4 bases, with 6 bases of the junction left unmatched. The CDR3 is CASSFRGGYYEQYF. The CDR3, as DNA: TGTGCCAGCAGTTTCCGCGGGGGTTATTACGAGCAGTACTTC.

Concerning this clonotype itself: A much larger clone differs from this one at a single base, so this may be a read error. The chain employs TRBV20-1 and TRBJ1-3; TRBD1 aligns across 8 bases. Germline V gene sequence: CDR1 DFQATT, CDR2 SNEGSKA (reference sequence). The CDR3 runs to 13 residues. Trimming took 7 bases from V and 9 from J; bases not matched to a gene: 11. The chain's CDR3 is CSDSRRGLGTIYF. The CDR3 coding sequence is TGCAGTGATAGTCGCAGGGGGCTCGGCACCATATATTTT.

This clonotype was observed many times. The chain joins TRBV15 to TRBJ2-7, with D tentatively TRBD1 (5 bases). V lost 0 bases and J 4 bases, leaving 13 bases between the germline ends. The CDR3 covers 15 residues. Germline-derived CDR1 and CDR2 are LNHNV and YYDKDF (reference sequence). CDR3 in DNA: TGTGCCACCAGCAGAGAGCACAGGTCTCGATACGAGCAGTACTTC. Its protein product is CATSREHRSRYEQYF.

This clonotype has ten or more counts. This chain uses TRBV7-8 with TRBJ1-2; D unresolved. The CDR3 length is 15 residues. Germline V lookup: CDR1 SGHVS, CDR2 FQNEAQ. Deletions cut 0 bases from V and 0 bases from J, with 8 bases between. DNA for the CDR3: TGTGCCAGCAGCTTAGCGGCTCGAGCTAACTATGGCTACACCTTC. Its translation is CASSLAARANYGYTF. The full variable domain, its missing parts supplied by reference TRBV7-8 and TRBJ1-2, is GAGVSQSPRYKVAKRGQDVALRCDPISGHVSLFWYQQALGQGPEFLTYFQNEAQLDKSGLPSDRFFAERPEGSVSTLKIQRTQQEDSAVYLCASSLAARANYGYTFGSGTRLTVV.

This clonotype appeared many times. The V gene is TRBV29-1, the J gene TRBJ1-1, with a tentative D call TRBD1 (6 bases). Germline V CDR1 and CDR2: SQVTM, ANQGSEA. The CDR3 has 14 amino acids. The V end was cut by 3 bases, the J end by 0 bases, with 11 bases between. The CDR3 DNA is TGCAGCGTTGATCTGGGACACCTGAACACTGAAGCTTTCTTT. Its translation is CSVDLGHLNTEAFF.

This clonotype was seen ten or more times. The chain couples TRBV24-1 to TRBJ2-1; TRBD1 aligns across 8 bases. This CDR3 has 16 amino acids. The germline gives CDR1 KGHDR, CDR2 SFDVKD. The V and J ends lost 9 bases and 4 bases, in that order; junction bases with no gene match: 13. CDR3 in DNA: TGTGCCACCGCCGATGACAGGGGTAGGATATACAATGAGCAGTTCTTC. It codes for CATADDRGRIYNEQFF.

This clonotype was picked up many times. The chain recombines TRBV5-1 with TRBJ2-2; TRBD1 or TRBD2 may be the D gene (6 bases each). The germline V and J ends were trimmed by 1 base and 1 base, with 14 bases remaining between them. This CDR3 has 17 amino acids. Germline loops: CDR1 SGHRS, CDR2 YFSETQ. The CDR3 coding sequence is TGCGCCAGCAGCTTGTGGGGGGACACGAAGAACACCGGGGAGCTGTTTTTT. It is translated as CASSLWGDTKNTGELFF. The full variable domain, with the rest looked up from reference TRBV5-1 and TRBJ2-2, is KAGVTQTPRYLIKTRGQQVTLSCSPISGHRSVSWYQQTPGQGLQFLFEYFSETQRNKGNFPGRFSGRQFSNSRSEMNVSTLELGDSALYLCASSLWGDTKNTGELFFGEGSRLTVL.

This clonotype was seen repeatedly, ten times or more. The rearrangement uses TRBV9 and TRBJ2-3; 11 bases fit TRBD2. Germline V CDR1 and CDR2: SGDLS, YYNGEE. The CDR3 extends over 16 amino acids. J lost 1 base, V lost 4 bases, and 5 bases had no gene match. CDR3 sequence: CASSILGLAGTDTQYF. CDR3 DNA: TGTGCCAGCAGCATTTTGGGACTAGCGGGCACAGATACGCAGTATTTT.

This clonotype was found many times. The V gene is TRBV11-2, the J gene TRBJ1-5; possible D gene TRBD1, 5 bases. CDR1 SGHAT and CDR2 FQNNGV come from the germline V gene. This CDR3 has 12 residues. CDR3 sequence (DNA): TGTGCATCGGCGGGGACCAATCAGCCCCAGCATTTT. Translating gives CASAGTNQPQHF. The whole variable domain, remainder taken from reference TRBV11-2 and TRBJ1-5, is EAGVAQSPRYKIIEKRQSVAFWCNPISGHATLYWYQQILGQGPKLLIQFQNNGVVDDSQLPKDRFSAERLKGVDSTLKIQPAKLEDSAVYLCASAGTNQPQHFGDGTRLSIL.